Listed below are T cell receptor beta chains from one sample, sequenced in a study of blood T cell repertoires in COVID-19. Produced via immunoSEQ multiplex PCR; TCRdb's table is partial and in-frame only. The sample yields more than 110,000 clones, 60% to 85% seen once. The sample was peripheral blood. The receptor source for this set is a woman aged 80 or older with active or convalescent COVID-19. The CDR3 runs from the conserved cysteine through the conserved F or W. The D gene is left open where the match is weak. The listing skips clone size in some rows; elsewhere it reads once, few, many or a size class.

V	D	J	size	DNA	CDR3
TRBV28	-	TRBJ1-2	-	TGTGCCAGCAGGAATGGGGGGGCGCTAGATGGCTACACCTTC	CASRNGGALDGYTF
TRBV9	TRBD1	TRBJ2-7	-	TGTGCCAGCAGCGGGGCCCCGGGACAGGGGGCTTCGCTGATCTTC	CASSGAPGQGASLIF
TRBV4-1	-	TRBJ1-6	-	TGCGCCAGCAGCCAAGCTTCCGCAGATAATTCACCCCTCCACTTT	CASSQASADNSPLHF
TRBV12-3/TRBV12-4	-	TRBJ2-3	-	TGTGCCAGCAGTTTAGCGGCGGCCAATACGCAGTATTTT	CASSLAAANTQYF
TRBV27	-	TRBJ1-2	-	TGTGCCAGCAGTGAGACAGAATACTATGGCTACACCTTC	CASSETEYYGYTF
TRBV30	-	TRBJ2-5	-	TGTGCCTGGAGCCAGGGTTGGGAAGAGACCCAGTACTTC	CAWSQGWEETQYF
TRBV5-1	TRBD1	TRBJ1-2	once	TGCGCCAGCAGCTTGGAACCGGGGACAGGGGGCTACACCTTC	CASSLEPGTGGYTF
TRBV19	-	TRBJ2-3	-	TGTGCCAGTAGTCCGGGACAACAGTCACTCACGGATACGCAGTATTTT	CASSPGQQSLTDTQYF
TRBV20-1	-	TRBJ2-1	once	TGCAGTGCTAGTGCTCCGGGAAGAAACAATGAGCAGTTCTTC	CSASAPGRNNEQFF
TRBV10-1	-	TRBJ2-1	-	TGCGCCAGCAGTGAGTCTAGGGGTTTTTACAATGAGCAGTTCTTC	CASSESRGFYNEQFF
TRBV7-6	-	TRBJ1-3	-	TGTGCCAGCAGCTTATCTCCGAGCTCTGGAAACACCATATATTTT	CASSLSPSSGNTIYF
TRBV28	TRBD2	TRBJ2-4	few	TGTGCCAGCAGTTCCGGGACTAAAGCCAAAAACATTCAGTACTTC	CASSSGTKAKNIQYF
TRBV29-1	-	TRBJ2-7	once	TGCAGCGTTGATAGGGGTTACGAGCAGTACTTC	CSVDRGYEQYF
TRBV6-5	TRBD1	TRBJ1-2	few	TGTGCCAGCAGGCCGGGACAGGCCTATGGCTACACCTTC	CASRPGQAYGYTF
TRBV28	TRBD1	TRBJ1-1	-	TGTGCCAGCAGCCTAAGCCGAGGACAGGGGGCCTTGACTTTCTTT	CASSLSRGQGALTFF
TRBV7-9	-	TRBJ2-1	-	TGTGCCAGCAGCAAAGACCGGGTCCTTGGGTACAATGAGCAGTTCTTC	CASSKDRVLGYNEQFF
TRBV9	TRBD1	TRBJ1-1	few	TGTGCCAGCAGCGTAGGGCACGACAGGGGAAGAATGAACACTGAAGCTTTCTTT	CASSVGHDRGRMNTEAFF
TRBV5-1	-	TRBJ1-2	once	TGCGCCAGCAGCTCCTCCGGTGGTAACTATGGCTACACCTTC	CASSSSGGNYGYTF
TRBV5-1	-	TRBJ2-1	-	TGCGCCAGCACCCTTTCCGGAGGGTCTACAATCCAGTTCTTC	CASTLSGGSTIQFF
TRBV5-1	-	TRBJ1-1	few	TGCGCCAGCAGCCGGGAAACAGGGAACGGGGCTGAAGCTTTCTTT	CASSRETGNGAEAFF
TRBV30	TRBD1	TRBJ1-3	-	TGTGCCTGGAGTCTTGGGACAGGGGGCTCTGGAAACACCATATATTTT	CAWSLGTGGSGNTIYF
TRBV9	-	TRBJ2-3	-	TGTGCCAGCAGCGCGCGGACAGTCTCGAGAGATACGCAGTATTTT	CASSARTVSRDTQYF
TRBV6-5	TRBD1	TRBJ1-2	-	TGTGCCAGCAGTTACTCGCTGGACAGGGGAGGCTATGGCTACACCTTC	CASSYSLDRGGYGYTF
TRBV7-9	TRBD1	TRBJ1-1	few	TGTGCCAGCAGCTACCACCCGGGACAGGGAATTTTTCACACTGAAGCTTTCTTT	CASSYHPGQGIFHTEAFF
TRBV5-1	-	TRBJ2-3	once	TGCGCCAGCAGCTTATCCGCCCCACGAGCAGATACGCAGTATTTT	CASSLSAPRADTQYF
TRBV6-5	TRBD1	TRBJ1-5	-	TGTGCCAGCAATCAAGGGGGCTTTAGCAATCAGCCCCAGCATTTT	CASNQGGFSNQPQHF
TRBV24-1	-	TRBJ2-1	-	TGTGCCACCAGTGATGGCGGGGACTATGAGCAGTTCTTC	CATSDGGDYEQFF
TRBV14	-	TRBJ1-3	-	TGTGCCAGTGGCCGGGGTCTTATAAACACCATATATTTT	CASGRGLINTIYF
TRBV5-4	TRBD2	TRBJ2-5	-	TGTGCCAGCAGCTTGGGGACTAGCGGGGGGCAAGAGACCCAGTACTTC	CASSLGTSGGQETQYF
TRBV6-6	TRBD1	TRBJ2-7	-	TGTGCCAGCAGTAACCGGGACAGGGGGCCCTACGAGCAGTACTTC	CASSNRDRGPYEQYF
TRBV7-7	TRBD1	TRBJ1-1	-	TGTGCTAGCAGCCTAGACAGGGGCACTGAAGCTTTCTTT	CASSLDRGTEAFF
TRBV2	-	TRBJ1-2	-	TGTGCCAGCAGTGGACAGAGCTCTAACTATGGCTACACCTTC	CASSGQSSNYGYTF
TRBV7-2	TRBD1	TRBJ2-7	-	TGTGCCAGCAGCCAAGGACAGGGAGGTGGCTACGAGCAGTACTTC	CASSQGQGGGYEQYF
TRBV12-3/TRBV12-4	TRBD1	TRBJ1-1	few	TGTGCCAGCAGTTTTGGGACAGGGGCTGAAGCTTTCTTT	CASSFGTGAEAFF
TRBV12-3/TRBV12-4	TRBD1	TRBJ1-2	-	TGTGCCAGCAGGTCGACAGGGGTCGCCGGCTACACCTTC	CASRSTGVAGYTF
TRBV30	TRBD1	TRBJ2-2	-	TGTGCCTGGAATAGCAGGGGGCCCGGGGAGCTGTTTTTT	CAWNSRGPGELFF
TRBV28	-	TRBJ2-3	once	TGTGCCAGCAGCCACAGGGGACTCACCACAGATACGCAGTATTTT	CASSHRGLTTDTQYF
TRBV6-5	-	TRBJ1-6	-	TGTGCCAGCAGACCCCCCAGGGTTAATTCACCCCTCCACTTT	CASRPPRVNSPLHF
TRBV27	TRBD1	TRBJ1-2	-	TGTGCCACAAAGGGACAGGGAAGGGGGTACGGCGGCTACACCTTC	CATKGQGRGYGGYTF
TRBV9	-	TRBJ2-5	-	TGTGCCAGCAGCGTAGCAGTGAGGTCGGGAGAGACCCAGTACTTC	CASSVAVRSGETQYF
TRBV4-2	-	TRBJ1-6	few	TGTGCCAGCAGCCAACATAGACAGCTAGATAATTCACCCCTCCACTTT	CASSQHRQLDNSPLHF
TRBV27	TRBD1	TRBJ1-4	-	TGTGCCAGCAGAAACAAAAGGGACAGCCATGAAAAACTGTTTTTT	CASRNKRDSHEKLFF
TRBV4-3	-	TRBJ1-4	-	TGCGCCAGCAGCCAAGATGGGGGGGTCCGTGAAAAACTGTTTTTT	CASSQDGGVREKLFF
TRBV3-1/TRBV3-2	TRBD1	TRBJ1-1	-	TGTGCCAGCAGCCAATCATACAGGGGTACTGAAGCTTTCTTT	CASSQSYRGTEAFF